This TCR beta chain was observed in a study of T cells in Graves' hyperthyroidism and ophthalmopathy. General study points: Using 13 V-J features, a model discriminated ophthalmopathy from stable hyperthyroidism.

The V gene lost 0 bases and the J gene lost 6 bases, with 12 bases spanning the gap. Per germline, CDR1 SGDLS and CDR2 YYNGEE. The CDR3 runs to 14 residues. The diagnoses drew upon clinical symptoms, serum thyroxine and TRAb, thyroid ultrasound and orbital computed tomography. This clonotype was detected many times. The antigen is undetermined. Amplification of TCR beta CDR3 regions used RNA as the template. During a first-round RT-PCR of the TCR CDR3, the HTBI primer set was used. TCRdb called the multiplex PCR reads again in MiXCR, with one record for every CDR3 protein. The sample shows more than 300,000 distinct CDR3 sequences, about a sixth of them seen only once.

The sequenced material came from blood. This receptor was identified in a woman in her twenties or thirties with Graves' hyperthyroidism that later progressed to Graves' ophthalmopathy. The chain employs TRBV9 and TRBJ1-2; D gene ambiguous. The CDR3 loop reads CASSVESVPNGYTF. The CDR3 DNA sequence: TGTGCCAGCAGCGTAGAGAGCGTTCCTAATGGCTACACCTTC.